The 9 T cell receptor beta chains presented below share a single source sample, sequenced in a study of regulatory T cells in long-lasting Graves disease. Through Arm-PCR of CDR3 regions and iRepertoire HTBI primers, TCR beta libraries were built. TCRdb reprocessed the multiplex PCR reads via MiXCR and lists one record per CDR3 protein. The repertoire has 650,000 to 850,000 distinct CDR3 sequences, 30% of them found once; the top ten carry under 50%. Time point here: persistent/refractory GD, antithyroid drugs over 5 years with positive TRAb. TCR sequences were obtained from RNA taken from PBMCs. Sequenced here: peripheral blood mononuclear cells (PBMCs), sampled when the disease was refractory, from a patient treated with antithyroid drugs. The receptors stem from a female donor with Graves disease.

A word on this clonotype: A read error may produce the germline difference seen at one junction end. The chain employs TRBV11-2 and TRBJ1-1; 7 bases line up with TRBD1. Per germline, CDR1 SGHAT and CDR2 FQNNGV. The CDR3 length is 13 residues. In DNA, the CDR3 is TGTGCCAGCAGCCTGACAGGGAACACTGGAGCTTTCTTT. This sequence encodes CASSLTGNTGAFF.

The gene calls are TRBV5-1 and TRBJ2-7; 7 bases map to TRBD2. Per germline, CDR1 SGHRS and CDR2 YFSETQ. The CDR3 sequence is 14 residues long. J lost 2 bases, V lost 1 base, and 3 bases had no gene match. CDR3 sequence: CASSLWGGTYEQYF. CDR3 in DNA: TGCGCCAGCAGCTTGTGGGGGGGAACCTACGAGCAGTACTTC.

V usage is TRBV14 and J usage is TRBJ1-1; TRBD1 agrees at 7 bases. This CDR3 is 15 amino acids long. The V gene's germline CDR1 is SGHDN and CDR2 FVKESK. Unmatched junction bases numbered 8, after V lost 2 bases and J lost 5 bases. The CDR3 DNA is TGTGCCAGCAGCCAACTACAACAGGGGAAAACTGAAGCTTTCTTT. Residues: CASSQLQQGKTEAFF.

The chain uses TRBV19 and TRBJ2-3; perhaps TRBD2 as D (5 bases). This CDR3 contains 14 residues. V was pared by 5 bases and J by 4 bases, with 13 bases between. Germline CDR1 LNHDA, CDR2 SQIVND (reference sequence). The CDR3 loop reads CASSGAGVADTQYF. Here the CDR3 DNA reads TGTGCCAGTAGTGGTGCGGGTGTGGCAGATACGCAGTATTTT. Together with reference TRBV19 and TRBJ2-3, the CDR3 gives the full variable domain: DGGITQSPKYLFRKEGQNVTLSCEQNLNHDAMYWYRQDPGQGLRLIYYSQIVNDFQKGDIAEGYSVSREKKESFPLTVTSAQKNPTAFYLCASSGAGVADTQYFGPGTRLTVL.

V gene TRBV12-3 or TRBV12-4 combines with J gene TRBJ2-7; D remains ambiguous. The CDR3 loop spans 13 amino acids. Trimming took off 3 bases at V and 5 bases at J, with 11 bases between the two ends. CDR3 protein: CASSFLIGNEQYF. CDR3 DNA sequence: TGTGCCAGCAGTTTCCTGATTGGGAACGAGCAGTACTTC.

The genes are TRBV9 and TRBJ1-1, with D perhaps TRBD1 (5 bases). Deletions cut 0 bases from V and 7 bases from J, with 7 bases between. The CDR3 spans 12 residues. Germline CDR1 and CDR2: SGDLS and YYNGEE. The CDR3 loop reads CASSVGRGEAFF. The CDR3 DNA reads TGTGCCAGCAGCGTAGGGAGGGGTGAAGCTTTCTTT.

This clonotype showed up just once. A much larger clone is a single base away; this may be a read error. This chain links TRBV30 with TRBJ1-2; D is possibly TRBD1 (6 bases). Per the germline V gene, CDR1 is GTSNPN and CDR2 is SVGIG (reference sequence). With 7 bases removed from V and 8 bases from J, the gap between germline ends came to 17 bases. The CDR3 is made up of 12 amino acids. The CDR3 DNA follows: TGTGCCTCGGACGGGGGGCAAGAAGGCTACACCTTC. Encoded protein: CASDGGQEGYTF.

The rearrangement joins TRBV20-1 to TRBJ1-2; a weak D match, TRBD1 (6 bases). The V and J ends lost 6 bases and 5 bases respectively, with 16 bases between them. CDR3 length: 13 amino acids. Germline V CDR1 and CDR2: DFQATT, SNEGSKA (reference sequence). CDR3: CSAGRQEGYGYTF. CDR3 nucleotides: TGCAGTGCGGGGAGACAGGAGGGATATGGCTACACCTTC.

This clonotype occurred once. One end of the junction does not line up with germline, which may come from a read error. The rearrangement uses TRBV12-3 or TRBV12-4 and TRBJ2-5; D remains unclear. The CDR3 loop spans 9 amino acids. CDR3 DNA: TGTGCCAGCAGTTTAGGCAGCAACTTC. As protein: CASSLGSNF.